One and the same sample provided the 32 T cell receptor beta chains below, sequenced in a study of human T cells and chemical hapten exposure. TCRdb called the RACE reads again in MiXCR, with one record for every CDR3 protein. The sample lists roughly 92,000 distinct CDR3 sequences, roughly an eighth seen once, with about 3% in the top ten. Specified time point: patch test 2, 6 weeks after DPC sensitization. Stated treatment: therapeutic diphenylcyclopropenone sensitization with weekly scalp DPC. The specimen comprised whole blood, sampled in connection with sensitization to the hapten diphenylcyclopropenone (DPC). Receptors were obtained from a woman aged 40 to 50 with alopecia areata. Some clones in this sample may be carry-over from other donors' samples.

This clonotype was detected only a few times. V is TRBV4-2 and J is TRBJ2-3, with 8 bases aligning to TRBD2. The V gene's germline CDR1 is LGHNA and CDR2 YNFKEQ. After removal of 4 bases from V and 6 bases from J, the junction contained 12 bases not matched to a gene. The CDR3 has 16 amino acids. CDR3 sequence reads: CASSPLGTSGADTQYF. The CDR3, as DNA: TGTGCCAGCAGCCCCCTGGGAACTAGCGGTGCTGATACGCAGTATTTT.

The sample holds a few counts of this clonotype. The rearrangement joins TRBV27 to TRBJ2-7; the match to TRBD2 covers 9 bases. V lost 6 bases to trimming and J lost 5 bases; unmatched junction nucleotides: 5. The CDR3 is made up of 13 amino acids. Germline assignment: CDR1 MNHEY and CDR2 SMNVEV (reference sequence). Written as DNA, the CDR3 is TGTGCCAGCAGCCCGGCGGGGGGGGACGAGCAGTACTTC. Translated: CASSPAGGDEQYF.

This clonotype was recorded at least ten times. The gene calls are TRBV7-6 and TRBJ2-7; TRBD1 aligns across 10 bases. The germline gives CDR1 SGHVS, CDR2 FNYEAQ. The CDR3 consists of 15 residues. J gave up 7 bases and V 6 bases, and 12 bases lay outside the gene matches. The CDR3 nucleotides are TGTGCCAGCAGTCGAACCGGGACAGGGGCTGGGGAGCAGTACTTC. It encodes CASSRTGTGAGEQYF.

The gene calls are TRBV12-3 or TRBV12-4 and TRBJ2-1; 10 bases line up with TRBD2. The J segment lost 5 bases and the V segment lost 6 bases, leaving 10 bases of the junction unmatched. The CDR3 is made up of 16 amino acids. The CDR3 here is CASRYILAGAHNEQFF. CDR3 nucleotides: TGTGCCAGCAGATACATTCTAGCGGGGGCCCACAATGAGCAGTTCTTC.

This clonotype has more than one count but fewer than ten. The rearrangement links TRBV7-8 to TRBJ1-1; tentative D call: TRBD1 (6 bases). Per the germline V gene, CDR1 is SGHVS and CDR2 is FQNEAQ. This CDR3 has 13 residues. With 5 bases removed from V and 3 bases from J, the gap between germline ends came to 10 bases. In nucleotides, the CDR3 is TGTGCCAGCAGCCCTCGGACAGACACTGAAGCTTTCTTT. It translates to CASSPRTDTEAFF. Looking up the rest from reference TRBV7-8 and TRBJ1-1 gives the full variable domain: GAGVSQSPRYKVAKRGQDVALRCDPISGHVSLFWYQQALGQGPEFLTYFQNEAQLDKSGLPSDRFFAERPEGSVSTLKIQRTQQEDSAVYLCASSPRTDTEAFFGQGTRLTVV.

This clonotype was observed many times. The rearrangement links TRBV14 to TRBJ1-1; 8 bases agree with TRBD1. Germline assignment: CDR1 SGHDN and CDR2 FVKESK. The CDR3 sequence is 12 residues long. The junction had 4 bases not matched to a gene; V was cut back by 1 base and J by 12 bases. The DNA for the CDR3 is TGTGCCAGCAGCCAAGGGACAGGGCCAACTTTCTTT. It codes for CASSQGTGPTFF. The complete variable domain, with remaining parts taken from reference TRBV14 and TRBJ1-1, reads EAGVTQFPSHSVIEKGQTVTLRCDPISGHDNLYWYRRVMGKEIKFLLHFVKESKQDESGMPNNRFLAERTGGTYSTLKVQPAELEDSGVYFCASSQGTGPTFFGQGTRLTVV.

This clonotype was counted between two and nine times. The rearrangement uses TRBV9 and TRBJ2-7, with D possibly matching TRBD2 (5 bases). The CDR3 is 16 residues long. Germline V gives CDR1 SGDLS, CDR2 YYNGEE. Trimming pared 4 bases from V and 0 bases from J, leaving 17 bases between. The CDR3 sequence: CASSPRGLASSYEQYF. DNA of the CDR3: TGTGCCAGCAGCCCAAGAGGACTCGCCAGCTCCTACGAGCAGTACTTC.

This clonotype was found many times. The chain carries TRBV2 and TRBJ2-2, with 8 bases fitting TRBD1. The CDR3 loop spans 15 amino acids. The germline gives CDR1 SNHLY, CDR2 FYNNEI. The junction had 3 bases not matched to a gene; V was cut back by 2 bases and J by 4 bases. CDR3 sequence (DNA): TGTGCCAGCAGTGAAACAGGGGGAGGCACCGGGGAGCTGTTTTTT. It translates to CASSETGGGTGELFF.

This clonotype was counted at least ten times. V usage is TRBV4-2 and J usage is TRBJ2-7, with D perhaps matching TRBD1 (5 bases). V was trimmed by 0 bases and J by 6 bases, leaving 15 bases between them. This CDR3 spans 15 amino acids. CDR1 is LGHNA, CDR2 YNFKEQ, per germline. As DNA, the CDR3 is TGTGCCAGCAGCCAAGATATGCAGGGCCCCCTCGAGCAGTACTTC. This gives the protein CASSQDMQGPLEQYF.

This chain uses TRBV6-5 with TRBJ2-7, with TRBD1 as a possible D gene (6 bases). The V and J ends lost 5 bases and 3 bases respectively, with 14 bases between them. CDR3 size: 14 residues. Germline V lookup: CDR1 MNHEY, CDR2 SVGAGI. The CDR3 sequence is CASSPDRTHYEQYF. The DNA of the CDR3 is TGTGCCAGCAGTCCCGACAGGACCCACTACGAGCAGTACTTC.

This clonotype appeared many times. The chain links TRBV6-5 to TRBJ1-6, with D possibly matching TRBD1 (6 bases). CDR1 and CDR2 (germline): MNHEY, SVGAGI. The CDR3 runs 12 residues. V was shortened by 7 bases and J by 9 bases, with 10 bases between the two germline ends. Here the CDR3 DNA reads TGTGCCAGCACCCAGGGGCTTTCACCCCTCCACTTT. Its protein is CASTQGLSPLHF.

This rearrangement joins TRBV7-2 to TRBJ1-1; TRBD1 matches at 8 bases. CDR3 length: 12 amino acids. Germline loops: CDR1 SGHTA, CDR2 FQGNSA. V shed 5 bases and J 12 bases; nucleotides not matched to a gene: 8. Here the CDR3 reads CASSATAGGTFF. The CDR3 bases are TGTGCCAGCAGCGCAACGGCAGGGGGCACTTTCTTT.

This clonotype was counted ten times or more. The CDR3 DNA is TGTGCCAGCAGTGAAGCGCGGGCTAGCAGGACGGCAGATACGCAGTATTTT. It encodes CASSEARASRTADTQYF. V and J are TRBV2 and TRBJ2-3; D might be TRBD2 (5 bases). This CDR3 comprises 17 residues. Germline CDR1 SNHLY, CDR2 FYNNEI. The germline V and J ends were trimmed by 0 bases and 4 bases, with 17 bases remaining between them.

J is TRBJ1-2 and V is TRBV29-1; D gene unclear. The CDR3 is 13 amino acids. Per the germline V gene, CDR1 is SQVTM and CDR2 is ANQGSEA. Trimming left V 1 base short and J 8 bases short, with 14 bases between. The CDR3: CSVEVGGLEGYTF. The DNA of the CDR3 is TGCAGCGTTGAAGTCGGAGGGTTAGAGGGCTACACCTTC.

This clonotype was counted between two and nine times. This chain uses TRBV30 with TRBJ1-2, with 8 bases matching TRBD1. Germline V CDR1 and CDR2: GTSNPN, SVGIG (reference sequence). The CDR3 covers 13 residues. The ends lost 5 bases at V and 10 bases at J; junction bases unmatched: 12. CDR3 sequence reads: CAWVTGGRGLYTF. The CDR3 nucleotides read TGTGCCTGGGTCACAGGGGGAAGAGGTCTCTACACCTTC.

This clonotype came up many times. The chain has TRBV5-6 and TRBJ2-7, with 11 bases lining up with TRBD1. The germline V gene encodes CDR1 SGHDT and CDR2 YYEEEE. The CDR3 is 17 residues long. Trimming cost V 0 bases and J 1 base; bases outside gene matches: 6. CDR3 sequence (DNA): TGTGCCAGCAGCTTGGCGCCCGGACAGGGGGCTTCCTACGAGCAGTACTTC. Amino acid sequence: CASSLAPGQGASYEQYF.

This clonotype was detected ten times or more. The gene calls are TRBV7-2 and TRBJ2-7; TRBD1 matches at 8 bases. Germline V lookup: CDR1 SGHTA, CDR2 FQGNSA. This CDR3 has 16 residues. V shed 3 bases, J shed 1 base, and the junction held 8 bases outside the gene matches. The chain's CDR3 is CASSFPEGTGSYEQYF. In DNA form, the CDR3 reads TGTGCCAGCAGCTTCCCCGAGGGGACAGGTTCCTACGAGCAGTACTTC.

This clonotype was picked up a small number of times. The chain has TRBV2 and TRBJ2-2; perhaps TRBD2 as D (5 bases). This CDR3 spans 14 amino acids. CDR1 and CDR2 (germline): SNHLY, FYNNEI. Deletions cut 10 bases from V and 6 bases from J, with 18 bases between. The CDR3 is CATQRGLQSGELFF. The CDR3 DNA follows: TGTGCCACACAACGCGGGCTCCAGTCCGGGGAGCTGTTTTTT.

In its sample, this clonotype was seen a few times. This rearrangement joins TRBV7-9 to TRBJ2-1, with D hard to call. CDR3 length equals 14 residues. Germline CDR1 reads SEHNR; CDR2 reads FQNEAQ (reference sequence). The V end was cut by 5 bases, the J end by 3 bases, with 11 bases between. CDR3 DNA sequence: TGTGCCAGCAGCGCAGAGTACTACTACAATGAGCAGTTCTTC. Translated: CASSAEYYYNEQFF.

CDR3 sequence (DNA): TGTGCCAGCAGCTTAGGGGGACAGTCGAACACCGGGGAGCTGTTTTTT. This translates into CASSLGGQSNTGELFF. The rearrangement joins TRBV7-9 to TRBJ2-2; 7 bases align to TRBD1. The V gene's germline CDR1 is SEHNR and CDR2 FQNEAQ (reference sequence). After removal of 1 base from V and 0 bases from J, the junction contained 2 bases not matched to a gene. The CDR3 contains 16 residues. The variable domain in full, completed from reference TRBV7-9 and TRBJ2-2, reads DTGVSQNPRHKITKRGQNVTFRCDPISEHNRLYWYRQTLGQGPEFLTYFQNEAQLEKSRLLSDRFSAERPKGSFSTLEIQRTEQGDSAMYLCASSLGGQSNTGELFFGEGSRLTVL.

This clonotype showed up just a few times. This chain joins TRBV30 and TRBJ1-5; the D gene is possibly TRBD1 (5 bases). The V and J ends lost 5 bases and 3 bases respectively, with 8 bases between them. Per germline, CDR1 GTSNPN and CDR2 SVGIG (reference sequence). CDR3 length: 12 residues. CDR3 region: CAWGGFNQPQHF. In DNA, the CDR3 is TGTGCCTGGGGGGGATTCAATCAGCCCCAGCATTTT.

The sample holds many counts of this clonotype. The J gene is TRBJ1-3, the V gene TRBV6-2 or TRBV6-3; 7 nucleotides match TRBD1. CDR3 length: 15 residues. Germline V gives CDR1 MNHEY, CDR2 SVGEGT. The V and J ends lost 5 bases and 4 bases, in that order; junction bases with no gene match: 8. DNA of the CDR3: TGTGCCAGCAGTCAGCCCGACAGGGCCGGAAACACCATATATTTT. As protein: CASSQPDRAGNTIYF.

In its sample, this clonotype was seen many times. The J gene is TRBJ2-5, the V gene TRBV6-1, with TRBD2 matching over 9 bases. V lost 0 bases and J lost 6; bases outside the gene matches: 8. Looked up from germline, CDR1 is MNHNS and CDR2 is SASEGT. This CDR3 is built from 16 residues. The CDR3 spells CASSEASGGFLKTQYF. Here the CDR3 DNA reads TGTGCCAGCAGTGAAGCTAGCGGGGGATTTCTGAAGACCCAGTACTTC.

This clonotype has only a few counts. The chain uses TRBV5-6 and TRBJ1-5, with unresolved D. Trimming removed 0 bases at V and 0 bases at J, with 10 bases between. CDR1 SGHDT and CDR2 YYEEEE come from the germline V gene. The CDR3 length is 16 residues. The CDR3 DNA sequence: TGTGCCAGCAGCTTGGATGGGGTCTATAGCAATCAGCCCCAGCATTTT. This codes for CASSLDGVYSNQPQHF. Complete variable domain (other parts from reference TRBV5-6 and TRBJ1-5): DAGVTQSPTHLIKTRGQQVTLRCSPKSGHDTVSWYQQALGQGPQFIFQYYEEEERQRGNFPDRFSGHQFPNYSSELNVNALLLGDSALYLCASSLDGVYSNQPQHFGDGTRLSIL.

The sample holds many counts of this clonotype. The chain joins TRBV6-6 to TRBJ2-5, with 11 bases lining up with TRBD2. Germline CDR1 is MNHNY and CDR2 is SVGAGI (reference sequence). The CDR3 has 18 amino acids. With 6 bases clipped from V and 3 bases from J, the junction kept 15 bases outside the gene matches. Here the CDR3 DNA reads TGTGCCAGCAGACCTCTTGGGGGACTAGCGGAGGTGGAAGAGACCCAGTACTTC. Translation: CASRPLGGLAEVEETQYF.

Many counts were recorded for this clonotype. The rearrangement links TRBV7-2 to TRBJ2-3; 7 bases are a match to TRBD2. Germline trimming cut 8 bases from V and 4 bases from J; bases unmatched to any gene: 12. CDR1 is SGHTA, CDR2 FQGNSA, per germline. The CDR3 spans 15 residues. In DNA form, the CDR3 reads TGTGCCAGCCGCCGTTCGCGGGAGTCCCCAGATACGCAGTATTTT. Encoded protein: CASRRSRESPDTQYF.

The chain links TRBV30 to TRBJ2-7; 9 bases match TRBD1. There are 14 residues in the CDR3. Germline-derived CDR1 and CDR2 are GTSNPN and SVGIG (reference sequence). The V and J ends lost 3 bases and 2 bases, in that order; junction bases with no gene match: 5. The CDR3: CAWSWRQGAYEQYF. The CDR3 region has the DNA TGTGCCTGGAGCTGGAGACAGGGGGCCTACGAGCAGTACTTC.

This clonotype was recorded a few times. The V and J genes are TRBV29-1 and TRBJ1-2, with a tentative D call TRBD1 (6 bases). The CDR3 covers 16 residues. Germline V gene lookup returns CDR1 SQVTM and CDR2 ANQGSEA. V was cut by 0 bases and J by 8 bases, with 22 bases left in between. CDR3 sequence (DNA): TGCAGCGTTGAAGACCCAAGGGCCGGGACACTAAACGGCTACACCTTC. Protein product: CSVEDPRAGTLNGYTF.

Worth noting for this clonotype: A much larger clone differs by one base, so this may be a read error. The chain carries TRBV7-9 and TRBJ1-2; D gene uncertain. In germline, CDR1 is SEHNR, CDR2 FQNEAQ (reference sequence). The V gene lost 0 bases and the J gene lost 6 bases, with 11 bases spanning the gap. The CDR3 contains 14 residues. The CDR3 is CASSLAPGHDGYTF. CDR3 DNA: TGTGCCAGCAGCTTAGCTCCGGGCCACGATGGCTACACCTTC.

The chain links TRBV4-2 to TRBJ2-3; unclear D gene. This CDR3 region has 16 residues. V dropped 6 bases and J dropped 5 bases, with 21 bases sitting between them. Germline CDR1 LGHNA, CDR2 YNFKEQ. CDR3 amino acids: CASSRQVNMPGDTQYF. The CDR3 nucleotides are TGTGCCAGCAGTCGCCAAGTGAATATGCCTGGAGATACGCAGTATTTT.

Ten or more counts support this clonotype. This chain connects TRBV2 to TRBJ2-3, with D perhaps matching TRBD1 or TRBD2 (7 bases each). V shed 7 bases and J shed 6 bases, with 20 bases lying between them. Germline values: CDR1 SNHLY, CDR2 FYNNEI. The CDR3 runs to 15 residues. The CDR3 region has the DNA TGTGCCAGCAAAGCTGCACAGGGGAGGGTTGATACGCAGTATTTT. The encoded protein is CASKAAQGRVDTQYF.

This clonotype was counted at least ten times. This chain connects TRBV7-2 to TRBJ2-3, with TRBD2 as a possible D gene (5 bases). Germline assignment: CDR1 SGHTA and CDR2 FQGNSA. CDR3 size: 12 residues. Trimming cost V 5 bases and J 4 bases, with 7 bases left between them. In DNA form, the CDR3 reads TGTGCCAGCAGCGCCGGGGCAGATACGCAGTATTTT. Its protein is CASSAGADTQYF.